These T cell receptor beta chains were read from a single sample in a study of beta chain features in type 1 diabetes. Sequenced by immunoSEQ multiplex PCR; TCRdb stores in-frame clones only, minus some. The sample lists some 370,000 clones; over 8.5% were seen once. The sample comprised central memory CD4+ T cells from blood. The origin of the receptors is a young man with type 1 diabetes. CDR3s include the opening cysteine and the closing phenylalanine or tryptophan. The order of the fields is CDR3 DNA, CDR3 protein, clone size, V gene, D gene, J gene. The D gene is left open where the match is weak. Where a row states a size, it is once, few, many or the class of an expanded clone; other rows omit it.

TGTGCCAGCAGTATAGAGACCCCGCGGAGTGAAAAACTGTTTTTT,CASSIETPRSEKLFF,NA,TRBV6-5,NA,TRBJ1-4
TGTGCCTGGACCCGGGACAGACGAGGCTACACCTTC,CAWTRDRRGYTF,NA,TRBV30,TRBD1,TRBJ1-2
TGTGCCAGCAGTCTAAGGGGGGGAAATCAGCCCCAGCATTTT,CASSLRGGNQPQHF,NA,TRBV7-2,NA,TRBJ1-5
TGTGCCAGTAGTAGTCCCCCCGGACAGACCCTCGGATTTAATGAGCAGTTCTTC,CASSSPPGQTLGFNEQFF,few,TRBV19,NA,TRBJ2-1
TGTGCCAGCAGCTTCGAGGACGGCCGTCCAGATACGCAGTATTTT,CASSFEDGRPDTQYF,NA,TRBV7-2,NA,TRBJ2-3
TGTGCCAGCAGTTACTCCCGGGAGGGCGGCACAGATACGCAGTATTTT,CASSYSREGGTDTQYF,few,TRBV6-5,TRBD2,TRBJ2-3
TGTGCCAGCAGTTTATTTGGGACGCGAGGCTACACCTTC,CASSLFGTRGYTF,few,TRBV27,NA,TRBJ1-2
TGTGCCAGCAGCTTAGGGGCGGGAGGCCACAATGAGCAGTTCTTC,CASSLGAGGHNEQFF,NA,TRBV7-2,TRBD2,TRBJ2-1
TGTGCCAGCACTTCGGGGAGGCCTACGTCCAATGAGCAGTTCTTC,CASTSGRPTSNEQFF,NA,TRBV28,NA,TRBJ2-1
TGTGCCAGCAGCCGGGACAGCCGGACTAGCGGATGGATTTACGAGCAGTACTTC,CASSRDSRTSGWIYEQYF,NA,TRBV14,TRBD2,TRBJ2-7
TGTGCCAGCAGCACCGGACAGGGAGGGAGGGAGACCCAGTACTTC,CASSTGQGGRETQYF,NA,TRBV11-3,NA,TRBJ2-5
TGTGCCAGCAGTGCCATGGAGACCCAGTACTTC,CASSAMETQYF,many,TRBV7-2,NA,TRBJ2-5
TGTGCCAGCAGCGCAAGACAGGACTATGGCTACACCTTC,CASSARQDYGYTF,NA,TRBV11-2,NA,TRBJ1-2
TGTGCCAGCAGACCCGGATTTAGCTCCTACAATGAGCAGTTCTTC,CASRPGFSSYNEQFF,NA,TRBV2,NA,TRBJ2-1
TGTGCCAGCAGCTCGGGGGTGAACACCGGGGAGCTGTTTTTT,CASSSGVNTGELFF,NA,TRBV7-8,NA,TRBJ2-2
TGTGCCAGCAGCTTGGAGACAGGGGGCAATCAGCCCCAGCATTTT,CASSLETGGNQPQHF,NA,TRBV5-4,TRBD1,TRBJ1-5
TGTGCCAGCAGGGGGCGAGATTGTGTATTGGGCAATCAGCCCCAGCATTTT,CASRGRDCVLGNQPQHF,few,TRBV25-1,NA,TRBJ1-5
TGCGCCAGCAGCTTGGAAACCGGCGGAAGAGATACGCAGTATTTT,CASSLETGGRDTQYF,few,TRBV5-1,NA,TRBJ2-3
TGTGCCAGCAGCACCGGGACATCGGATGGTGAAAAACTGTTTTTT,CASSTGTSDGEKLFF,NA,TRBV11-3,NA,TRBJ1-4
TGTGCCAGCAGCCCCGACAGGGTCAACTATGGCTACACCTTC,CASSPDRVNYGYTF,few,TRBV4-2,TRBD1,TRBJ1-2
TGTGCCAGCAGCTTTGGGGGTCCCTTCGGCACAGATACGCAGTATTTT,CASSFGGPFGTDTQYF,few,TRBV7-2,NA,TRBJ2-3
TGTGCCAGCAACTCCGGGACAGGAAGTTATGGCTACACCTTC,CASNSGTGSYGYTF,NA,TRBV6-5,TRBD1,TRBJ1-2
TGTGCCGCCGGTCTGGAGACCCAGTACTTC,CAAGLETQYF,NA,TRBV5-4,NA,TRBJ2-5
TGTGCCAGTAGTATATTTAGGACAGGGGCAGGGAGCAATCAGCCCCAGCATTTT,CASSIFRTGAGSNQPQHF,NA,TRBV19,TRBD1,TRBJ1-5
TGTGCCAGCAGCTTAGGGCTAGCGGCTACCTACGAGCAGTACTTC,CASSLGLAATYEQYF,few,TRBV7-8,TRBD2,TRBJ2-7
TGTGCCAGCAGACGGCAGCCCGCCACCGGGGAGCTGTTTTTT,CASRRQPATGELFF,NA,TRBV6-5,NA,TRBJ2-2
TGTGCCAGCAGCCCGAGGAACATTCAGTACTTC,CASSPRNIQYF,few,TRBV7-2,NA,TRBJ2-4
TGTGCCAGCAGCCATGGGACGGATCTCTCTGGAAACACCATATATTTT,CASSHGTDLSGNTIYF,NA,TRBV5-4,NA,TRBJ1-3
TGCGCCAGCAGCCAAGGACGGGGGAGTACCTACGAGCAGTACTTC,CASSQGRGSTYEQYF,few,TRBV4-3,NA,TRBJ2-7
TGTGCCAGCAGTCTACGGACAGATAGACGACAAGAGACCCAGTACTTC,CASSLRTDRRQETQYF,NA,TRBV7-9,NA,TRBJ2-5
TGTGCCAGCAGTTACGCGAGTCCCGAGGCGACCCAGTACTTC,CASSYASPEATQYF,few,TRBV6-5,NA,TRBJ2-5
TGTGCCAGCAGTTTGGGTCTCGCTGGCTACACCTTC,CASSLGLAGYTF,NA,TRBV28,NA,TRBJ1-2
TGTGCCAGCAGCCCCGGGGGTTTCAGTCCCGGGGAGCTGTTTTTT,CASSPGGFSPGELFF,NA,TRBV7-9,NA,TRBJ2-2
TGTGCCAGCAGCGTAGGGTCGGGGGGGCAGCCCCAGCATTTT,CASSVGSGGQPQHF,NA,TRBV9,NA,TRBJ1-5
TGCAGTGCCGGACCTCTGTACATTCAGTACTTC,CSAGPLYIQYF,NA,TRBV20-1,NA,TRBJ2-4
TGTGCCAGCAGTTACACCGTCCCCGACGCCTACAATGAGCAGTTCTTC,CASSYTVPDAYNEQFF,few,TRBV6-5,NA,TRBJ2-1
TGTGCCAGCAGTTATTCGACAGGGGAGGAGACCCAGTACTTC,CASSYSTGEETQYF,NA,TRBV6-5,TRBD1,TRBJ2-5
TGCGCCAGCAGCGATGAGTCAGATACGCAGTATTTT,CASSDESDTQYF,few,TRBV5-1,NA,TRBJ2-3
TGTGCCAGCAGTGACGGGGGACGAGAGTACGAGCAGTACTTC,CASSDGGREYEQYF,NA,TRBV2,NA,TRBJ2-7
TGTGCCAGCAGCTCCGACCCTCTGGGTGAGCAGTTCTTC,CASSSDPLGEQFF,few,TRBV6-6,NA,TRBJ2-1
TGTGCCAGCAGTGGACAGGGGAGGACAGATACGCAGTATTTT,CASSGQGRTDTQYF,NA,TRBV9,TRBD1,TRBJ2-3
TGTGCCAGCAGCTTACATAACCGGGACAATCAGCCCCAGCATTTT,CASSLHNRDNQPQHF,NA,TRBV7-8,NA,TRBJ1-5
TGTGCCAGCAGCTTATCTGGGGGCTCGGAGAACATTCAGTACTTC,CASSLSGGSENIQYF,many,TRBV7-2,NA,TRBJ2-4
TGTGCCAGCAGCTTATCGGGACAGGGAGGAGAGACCCAGTACTTC,CASSLSGQGGETQYF,few,TRBV5-4,TRBD1,TRBJ2-5
TGTGCCAGCAGTGAGGGCCCTGGGTGGGGCTACACCTTC,CASSEGPGWGYTF,NA,TRBV6-1,NA,TRBJ1-2
TGTGCCATCAGAAATGGACAGATAGGCTATGGCTACACCTTC,CAIRNGQIGYGYTF,few,TRBV10-3,NA,TRBJ1-2